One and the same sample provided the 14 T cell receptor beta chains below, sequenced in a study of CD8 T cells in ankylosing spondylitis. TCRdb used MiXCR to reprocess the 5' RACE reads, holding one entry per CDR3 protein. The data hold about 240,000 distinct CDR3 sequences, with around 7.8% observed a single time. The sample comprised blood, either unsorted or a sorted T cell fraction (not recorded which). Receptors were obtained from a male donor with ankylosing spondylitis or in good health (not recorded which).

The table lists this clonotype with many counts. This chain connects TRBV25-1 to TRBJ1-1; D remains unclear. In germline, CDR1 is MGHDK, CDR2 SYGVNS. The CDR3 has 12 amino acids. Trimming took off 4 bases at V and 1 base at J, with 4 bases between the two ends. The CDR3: CASSAGNTEAFF. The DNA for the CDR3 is TGTGCCAGCAGTGCCGGGAACACTGAAGCTTTCTTT.

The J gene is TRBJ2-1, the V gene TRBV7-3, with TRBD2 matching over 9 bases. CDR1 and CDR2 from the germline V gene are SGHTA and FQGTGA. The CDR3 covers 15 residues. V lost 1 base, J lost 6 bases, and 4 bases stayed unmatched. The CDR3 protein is CASSLSGRARNEQFF. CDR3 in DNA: TGTGCCAGCAGCTTAAGCGGGAGGGCCCGCAATGAGCAGTTCTTC.

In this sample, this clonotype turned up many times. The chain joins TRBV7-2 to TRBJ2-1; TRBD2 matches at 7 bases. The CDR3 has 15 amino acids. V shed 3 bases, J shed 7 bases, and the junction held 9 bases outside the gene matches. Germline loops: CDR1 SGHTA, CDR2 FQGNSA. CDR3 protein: CASSLWSGVENEQFF. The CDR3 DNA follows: TGTGCCAGCAGCTTGTGGAGCGGGGTAGAGAATGAGCAGTTCTTC.

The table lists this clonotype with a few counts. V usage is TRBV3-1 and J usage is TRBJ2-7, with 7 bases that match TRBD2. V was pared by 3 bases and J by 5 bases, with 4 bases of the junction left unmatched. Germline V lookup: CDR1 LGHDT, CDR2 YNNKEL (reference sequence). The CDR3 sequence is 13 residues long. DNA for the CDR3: TGTGCCAGCAGCCAGGGAGGGAAAAACGAGCAGTACTTC. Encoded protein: CASSQGGKNEQYF.

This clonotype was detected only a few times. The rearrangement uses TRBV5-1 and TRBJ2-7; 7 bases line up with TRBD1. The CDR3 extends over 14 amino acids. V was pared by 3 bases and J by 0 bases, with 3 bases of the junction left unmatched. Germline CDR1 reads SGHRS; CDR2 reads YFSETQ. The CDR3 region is CASSYRQGSYEQYF. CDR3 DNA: TGCGCCAGCAGCTACCGACAGGGCTCCTACGAGCAGTACTTC.

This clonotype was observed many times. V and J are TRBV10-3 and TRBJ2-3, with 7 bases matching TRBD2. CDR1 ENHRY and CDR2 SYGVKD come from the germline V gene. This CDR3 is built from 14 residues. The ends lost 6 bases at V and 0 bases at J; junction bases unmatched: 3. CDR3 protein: CAIRMGGSTDTQYF. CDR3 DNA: TGTGCCATCAGGATGGGAGGGAGCACAGATACGCAGTATTTT.

CDR3 residues: CASSGTGRHEQYF. For the CDR3, the DNA is TGTGCCAGCAGCGGGACAGGCCGTCACGAGCAGTACTTC. This sequence joins TRBV9 and TRBJ2-7, with 7 bases matching TRBD1. Trimming cost V 3 bases and J 5 bases; bases outside gene matches: 5. Germline lookup yields CDR1 SGDLS and CDR2 YYNGEE. The CDR3 consists of 13 residues.

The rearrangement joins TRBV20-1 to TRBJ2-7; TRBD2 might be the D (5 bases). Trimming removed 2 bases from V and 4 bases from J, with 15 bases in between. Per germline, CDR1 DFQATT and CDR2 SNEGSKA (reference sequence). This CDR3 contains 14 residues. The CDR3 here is CSARPTSSTYEQYF. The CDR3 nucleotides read TGCAGTGCTAGACCAACTAGTTCAACTTACGAGCAGTACTTC.

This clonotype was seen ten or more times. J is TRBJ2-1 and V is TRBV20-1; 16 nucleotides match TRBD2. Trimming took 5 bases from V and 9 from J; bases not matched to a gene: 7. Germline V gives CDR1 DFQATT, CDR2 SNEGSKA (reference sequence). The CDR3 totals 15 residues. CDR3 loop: CSAASGLAGGLEQFF. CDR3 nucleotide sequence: TGCAGTGCTGCCTCGGGACTAGCGGGAGGGCTTGAGCAGTTCTTC.

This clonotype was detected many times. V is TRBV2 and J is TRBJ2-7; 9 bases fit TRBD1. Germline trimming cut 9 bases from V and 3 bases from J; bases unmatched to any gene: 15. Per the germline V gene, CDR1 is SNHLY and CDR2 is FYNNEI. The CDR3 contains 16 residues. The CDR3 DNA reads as TGTGCCAGAGGGGGGACAGGGCGAATCCCTCTCTACGAGCAGTACTTC. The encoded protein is CARGGTGRIPLYEQYF.

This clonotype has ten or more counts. CDR3 DNA sequence: TGTGCCAGCAGTGAAGGCCGGGATCAGCCCCAGCATTTT. It yields the protein CASSEGRDQPQHF. This chain connects TRBV6-1 to TRBJ1-5; D unresolved. The CDR3 loop spans 13 amino acids. Germline CDR1 and CDR2: MNHNS and SASEGT. V lost 1 base and J 5 bases, leaving 6 bases between the germline ends.

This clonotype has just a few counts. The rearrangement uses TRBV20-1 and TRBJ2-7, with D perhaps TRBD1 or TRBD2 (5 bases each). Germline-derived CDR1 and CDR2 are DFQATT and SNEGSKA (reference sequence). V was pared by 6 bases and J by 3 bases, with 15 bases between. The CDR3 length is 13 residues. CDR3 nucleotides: TGCAGTGCGGGAGAGGGGCTAAACTACGAGCAGTACTTC. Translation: CSAGEGLNYEQYF.

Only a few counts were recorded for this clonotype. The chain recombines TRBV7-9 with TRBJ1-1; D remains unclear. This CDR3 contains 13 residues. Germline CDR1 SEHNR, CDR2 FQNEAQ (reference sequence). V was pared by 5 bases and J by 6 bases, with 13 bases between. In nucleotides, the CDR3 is TGTGCCAGCAGCCGCAGAGAAGGGCCTGAAGCTTTCTTT. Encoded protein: CASSRREGPEAFF.

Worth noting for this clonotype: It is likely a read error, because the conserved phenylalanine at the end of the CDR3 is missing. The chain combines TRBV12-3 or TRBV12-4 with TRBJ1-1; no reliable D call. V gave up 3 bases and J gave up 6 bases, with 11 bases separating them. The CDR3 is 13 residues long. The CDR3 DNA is TGTGCCAGCAGTTTCGGGAGACGGTCTGAAGCTTTCCTT. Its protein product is CASSFGRRSEAFL.